This T cell receptor beta chain was found in a study of T cell repertoires in cytomegalovirus infection. Study in general: CMV infection together with matching HLA type was indicated by public TCR beta signatures. General study points: Predominance within the ex vivo response was attributable to HLA-C-restricted CMV-specific TCR beta clonotypes.

A remark on this clonotype: What it binds is unknown.

TCRdb called the reads again in MiXCR, with one record for every CDR3 protein. The table shows 310,000 or so distinct CDR3 sequences, with over 20% occurring only once. V trimming: 9 bases; J trimming: 2 bases; junction bases outside the gene matches: 10. This CDR3 spans 15 amino acids. From germline, CDR1 is LNHDA and CDR2 SQIVND (reference sequence). The sequence was obtained from a human donor in good health (CMV status not recorded). Some clones in this sample may be carry-over from other donors' samples. V usage is TRBV19 and J usage is TRBJ2-3; 8 positions match TRBD2. Material: PBMCs. CDR3 region: CASRGGGGNTDTQYF. CDR3 sequence (DNA): TGTGCCAGCCGGGGGGGCGGGGGTAACACAGATACGCAGTATTTT.